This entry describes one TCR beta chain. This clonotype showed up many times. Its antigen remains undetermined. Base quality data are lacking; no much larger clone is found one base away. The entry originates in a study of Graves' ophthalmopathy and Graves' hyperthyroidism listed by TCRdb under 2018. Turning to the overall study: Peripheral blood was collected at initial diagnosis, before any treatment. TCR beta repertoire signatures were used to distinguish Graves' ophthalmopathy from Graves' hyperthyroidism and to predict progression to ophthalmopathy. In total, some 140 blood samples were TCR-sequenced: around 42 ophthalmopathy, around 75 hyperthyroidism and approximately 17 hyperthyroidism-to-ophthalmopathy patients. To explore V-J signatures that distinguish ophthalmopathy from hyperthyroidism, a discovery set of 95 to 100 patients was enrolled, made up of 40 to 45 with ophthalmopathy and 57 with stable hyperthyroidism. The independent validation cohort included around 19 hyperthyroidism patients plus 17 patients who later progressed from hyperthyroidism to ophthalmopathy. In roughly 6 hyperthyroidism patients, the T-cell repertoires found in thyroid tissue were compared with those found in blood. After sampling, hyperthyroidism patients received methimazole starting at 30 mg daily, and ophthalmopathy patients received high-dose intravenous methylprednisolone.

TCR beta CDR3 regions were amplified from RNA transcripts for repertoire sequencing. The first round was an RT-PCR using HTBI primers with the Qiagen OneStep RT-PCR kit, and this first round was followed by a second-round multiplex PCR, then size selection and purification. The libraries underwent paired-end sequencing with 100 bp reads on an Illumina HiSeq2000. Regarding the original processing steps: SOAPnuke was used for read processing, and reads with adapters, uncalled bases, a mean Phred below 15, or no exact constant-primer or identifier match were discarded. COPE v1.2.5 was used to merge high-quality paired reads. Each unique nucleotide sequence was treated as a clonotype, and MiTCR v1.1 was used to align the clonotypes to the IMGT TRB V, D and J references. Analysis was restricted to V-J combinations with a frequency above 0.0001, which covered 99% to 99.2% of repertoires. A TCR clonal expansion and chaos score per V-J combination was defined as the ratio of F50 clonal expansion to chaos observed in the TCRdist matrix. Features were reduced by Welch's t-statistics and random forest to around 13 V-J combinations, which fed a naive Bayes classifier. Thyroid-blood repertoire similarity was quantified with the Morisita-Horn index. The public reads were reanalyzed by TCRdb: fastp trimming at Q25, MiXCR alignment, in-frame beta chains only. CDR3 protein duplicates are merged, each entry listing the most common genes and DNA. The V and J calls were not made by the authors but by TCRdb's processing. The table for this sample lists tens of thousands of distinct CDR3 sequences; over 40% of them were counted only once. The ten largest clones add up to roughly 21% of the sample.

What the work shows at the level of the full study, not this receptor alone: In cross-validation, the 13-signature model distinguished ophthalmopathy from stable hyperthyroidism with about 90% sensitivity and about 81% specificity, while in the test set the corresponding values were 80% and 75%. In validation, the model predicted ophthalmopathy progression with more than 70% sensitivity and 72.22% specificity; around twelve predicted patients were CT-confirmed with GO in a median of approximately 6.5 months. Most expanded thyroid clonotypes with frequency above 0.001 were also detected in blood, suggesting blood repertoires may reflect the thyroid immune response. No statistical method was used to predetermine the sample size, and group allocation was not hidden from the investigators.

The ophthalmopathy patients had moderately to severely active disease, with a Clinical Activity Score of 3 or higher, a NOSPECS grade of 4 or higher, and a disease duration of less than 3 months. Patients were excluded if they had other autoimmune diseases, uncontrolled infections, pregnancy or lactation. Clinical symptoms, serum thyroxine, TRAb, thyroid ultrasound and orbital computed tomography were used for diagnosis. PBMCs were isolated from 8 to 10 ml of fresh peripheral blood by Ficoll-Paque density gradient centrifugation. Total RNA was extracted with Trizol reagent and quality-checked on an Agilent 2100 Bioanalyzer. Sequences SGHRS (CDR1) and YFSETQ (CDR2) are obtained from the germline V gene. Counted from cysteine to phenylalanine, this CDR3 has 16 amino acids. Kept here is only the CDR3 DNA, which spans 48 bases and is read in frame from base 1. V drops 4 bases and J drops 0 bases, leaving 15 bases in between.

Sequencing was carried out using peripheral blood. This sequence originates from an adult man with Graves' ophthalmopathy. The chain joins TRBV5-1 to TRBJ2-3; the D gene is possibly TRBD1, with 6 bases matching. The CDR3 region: CASSPGPGASTDTQYF. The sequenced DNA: TGCGCCAGCAGCCCTGGCCCAGGGGCTAGCACAGATACGCAGTATTTT.